This passage covers 16 T cell receptor beta chains from one sample sequenced in a study of shared clonotypes between healthy human individuals. Repertoires were generated with immunoSEQ multiplex PCR, while TCRdb's copy carries only in-frame clones and drops some. The table includes roughly 640,000 clones, roughly 70% detected once. Sequenced: memory CD4+ T cells sorted from blood. Specified subset: CD45RA-negative fraction. These receptors were taken from a woman in her 30s in good health.

Remarks on this clone: This sample includes further DNA sequences coding for the same CDR3. The V call is TRBV6-5, the J call TRBJ2-5; 8 bases match TRBD1. After removal of 6 bases from V and 5 bases from J, the junction contained 5 bases not matched to a gene. The germline V gene has CDR1 MNHEY and CDR2 SVGAGI. The CDR3 covers 13 residues. The CDR3 region has the DNA TGTGCCAGCAGCTATCGGGACAGGGAGACCCAGTACTTC. Residues: CASSYRDRETQYF.

The chain has TRBV14 and TRBJ1-4; the match to TRBD1 covers 8 bases. The CDR3 is made up of 13 amino acids. With V trimmed by 3 bases and J by 13 bases, 7 bases remained unmatched. Looked up from germline, CDR1 is SGHDN and CDR2 is FVKESK. CDR3 DNA sequence: TGTGCCAGCAGCCATGGTACAGGGGGAAGACTGTTTTTT. Translating it yields CASSHGTGGRLFF.

The chain couples TRBV29-1 to TRBJ2-1; tentative D call: TRBD2 (5 bases). V lost 7 bases to trimming and J lost 10 bases, with 17 bases between them. The CDR3 is 12 amino acids. CDR1 and CDR2 from the germline V gene are SQVTM and ANQGSEA. This CDR3 is CSAPTTPREQFF. CDR3 coding DNA: TGCAGCGCTCCGACTACCCCGAGAGAGCAGTTCTTC.

The CDR3 DNA sequence: TGTGCCACCAGGGCCGGGACAACAGGGGGATTGGATACGCAGTATTTT. This translates into CATRAGTTGGLDTQYF. V is TRBV15 and J is TRBJ2-3; TRBD1 aligns across 8 bases. CDR1 and CDR2 from the germline V gene are LNHNV and YYDKDF (reference sequence). The CDR3 is 16 amino acids. V lost 6 bases to trimming and J lost 6 bases; unmatched junction nucleotides: 14.

CDR3 in DNA: TGTGCCAGCAGCGCGTCACCTTGGGGGGAATGGACAGATACGCAGTATTTT. Its protein is CASSASPWGEWTDTQYF. The chain is built from TRBV9 and TRBJ2-3; D may be TRBD2 (6 bases). The CDR3 runs 17 residues. V lost 3 bases and J 3 bases, leaving 20 bases between the germline ends. From germline, CDR1 is SGDLS and CDR2 YYNGEE.

The table lists this clone with a few counts. The rearrangement links TRBV7-9 to TRBJ2-2; D possibly corresponds to TRBD2 (6 bases). The ends were cut back, 3 bases at V and 3 bases at J, with 11 bases in the middle. CDR3 length equals 15 residues. The germline gives CDR1 SEHNR, CDR2 FQNEAQ (reference sequence). The CDR3 DNA follows: TGTGCCAGCAGCTTCCGGGAGCTGCACACCGGGGAGCTGTTTTTT. Translation: CASSFRELHTGELFF.

This clone was observed once. The chain employs TRBV5-1 and TRBJ1-2; 8 bases line up with TRBD1. The CDR3 extends over 14 amino acids. Germline assignment: CDR1 SGHRS and CDR2 YFSETQ. Unmatched junction bases numbered 9, after V lost 3 bases and J lost 8 bases. CDR3 amino acids: CASSSVQGAAGYTF. The CDR3 region has the DNA TGCGCCAGCAGCTCCGTTCAGGGGGCGGCAGGCTACACCTTC.

The V call is TRBV4-1, the J call TRBJ1-5; 7 bases are a match to TRBD1. This CDR3 contains 15 residues. V shed 0 bases and J 7 bases; nucleotides not matched to a gene: 6. Germline loops: CDR1 MGHRA, CDR2 YSYEKL. The CDR3 sequence is CASSQDDREYQPQHF. DNA of the CDR3: TGCGCCAGCAGCCAAGATGACAGGGAATACCAGCCCCAGCATTTT.

This chain's CDR3 is CATSLGTRSVNEQFF. The CDR3 DNA reads as TGTGCCACCAGCCTAGGGACGCGCAGTGTTAATGAGCAGTTCTTC. The chain combines TRBV15 with TRBJ2-1; D could derive from TRBD1 or TRBD2 (5 bases each). This CDR3 region has 15 residues. V lost 5 bases and J 7 bases, leaving 18 bases between the germline ends. Per the germline V gene, CDR1 is LNHNV and CDR2 is YYDKDF (reference sequence).

The chain recombines TRBV5-6 with TRBJ2-3; 10 bases align to TRBD2. Looked up from germline, CDR1 is SGHDT and CDR2 is YYEEEE. J lost 0 bases, V lost 2 bases, and 12 bases had no gene match. CDR3 length equals 19 residues. The CDR3 nucleotides read TGTGCCAGCAGCTTAGGACTAGCGGCCGTATACTCTAGCACAGATACGCAGTATTTT. Its protein is CASSLGLAAVYSSTDTQYF. Based on the CDR3 plus reference TRBV5-6 and TRBJ2-3, the full variable domain is DAGVTQSPTHLIKTRGQQVTLRCSPKSGHDTVSWYQQALGQGPQFIFQYYEEEERQRGNFPDRFSGHQFPNYSSELNVNALLLGDSALYLCASSLGLAAVYSSTDTQYFGPGTRLTVL.

J is TRBJ1-1 and V is TRBV6-6; unclear D gene. The CDR3 has 13 residues. Trimming cost V 2 bases and J 3 bases, with 7 bases left between them. Germline CDR1 reads MNHNY; CDR2 reads SVGAGI (reference sequence). This chain's CDR3 is CASSYTWDTEAFF. The CDR3 DNA is TGTGCCAGCAGTTACACATGGGACACTGAAGCTTTCTTT.

The chain employs TRBV30 and TRBJ2-5; 7 nucleotides match TRBD1. The J call is uncertain, as TRBJ2-7 better fits the DNA end. The CDR3 spans 13 residues. CDR1 is GTSNPN, CDR2 SVGIG, per germline (reference sequence). The CDR3 DNA reads TGTGCCATTAGGACAGGAGTCTCCTACGAGCAGTACTTC. It translates to CAIRTGVSYEQYF.

J is TRBJ2-7 and V is TRBV6-5, with 7 bases aligning to TRBD2. The CDR3 runs to 14 residues. CDR1 and CDR2 from the germline V gene are MNHEY and SVGAGI. Losses at the gene ends were 5 bases for V and 3 bases for J; bases not matched to a gene: 7. DNA for the CDR3: TGTGCCAGCAGTCGGGGGGAGGGAGGCTACGAGCAGTACTTC. Translated: CASSRGEGGYEQYF.

The V gene is TRBV29-1, the J gene TRBJ2-3; the D is unclear. The CDR3 consists of 13 residues. V dropped 3 bases and J dropped 0 bases, with 7 bases sitting between them. CDR1 and CDR2 from the germline V gene are SQVTM and ANQGSEA. CDR3 residues: CSVEDKSTDTQYF. In DNA, the CDR3 is TGCAGCGTTGAGGATAAAAGCACAGATACGCAGTATTTT.

The rearrangement joins TRBV28 to TRBJ2-7; D unresolved. Germline assignment: CDR1 MDHEN and CDR2 SYDVKM. Trimming left V 7 bases short and J 4 bases short, with 20 bases between. CDR3 length equals 15 residues. CDR3 protein: CASIPTRKVRYEQYF. The CDR3 bases are TGTGCCAGCATCCCCACAAGGAAGGTTCGATACGAGCAGTACTTC.

A note on this clone: This same CDR3 is encoded by further DNA sequences in the sample. V gene TRBV6-1 combines with J gene TRBJ1-2; 10 nucleotides align to TRBD1. V trimming: 4 bases; J trimming: 6 bases; junction bases outside the gene matches: 2. This CDR3 is built from 13 residues. Germline V gene data show CDR1 as MNHNS and CDR2 as SASEGT. The chain's CDR3 is CASSAGTGDGYTF. For the CDR3, the DNA is TGTGCCAGCAGTGCGGGGACAGGGGATGGCTACACCTTC.